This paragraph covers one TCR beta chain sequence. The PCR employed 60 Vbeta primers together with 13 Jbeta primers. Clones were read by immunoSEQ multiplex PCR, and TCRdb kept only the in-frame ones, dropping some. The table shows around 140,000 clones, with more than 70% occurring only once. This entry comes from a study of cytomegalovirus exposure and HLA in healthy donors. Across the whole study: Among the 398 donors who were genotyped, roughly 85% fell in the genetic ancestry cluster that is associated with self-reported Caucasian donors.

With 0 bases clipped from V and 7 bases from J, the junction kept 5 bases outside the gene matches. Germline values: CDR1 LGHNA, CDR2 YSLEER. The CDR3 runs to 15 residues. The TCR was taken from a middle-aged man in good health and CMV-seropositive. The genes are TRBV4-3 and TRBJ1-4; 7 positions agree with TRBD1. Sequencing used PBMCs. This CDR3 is CASSQDRGGVEKLFF. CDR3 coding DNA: TGCGCCAGCAGCCAAGATAGAGGGGGCGTTGAAAAACTGTTTTTT.